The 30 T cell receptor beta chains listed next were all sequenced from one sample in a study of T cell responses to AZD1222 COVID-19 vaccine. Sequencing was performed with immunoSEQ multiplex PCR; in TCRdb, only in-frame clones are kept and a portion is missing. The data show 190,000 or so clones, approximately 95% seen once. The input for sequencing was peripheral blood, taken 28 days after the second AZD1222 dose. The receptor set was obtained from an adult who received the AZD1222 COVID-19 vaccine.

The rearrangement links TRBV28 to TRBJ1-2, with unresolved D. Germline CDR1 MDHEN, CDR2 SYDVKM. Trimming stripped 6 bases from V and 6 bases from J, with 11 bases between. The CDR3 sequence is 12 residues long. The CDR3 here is CASSPRRDGYTF. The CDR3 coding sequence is TGTGCCAGCAGCCCCCGCAGAGATGGCTACACCTTC.

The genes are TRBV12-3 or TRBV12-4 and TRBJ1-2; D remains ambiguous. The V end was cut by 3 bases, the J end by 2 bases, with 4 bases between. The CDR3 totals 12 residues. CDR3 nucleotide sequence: TGTGCCAGCAGTTTGGGGAACTATGGCTACACCTTC. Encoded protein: CASSLGNYGYTF.

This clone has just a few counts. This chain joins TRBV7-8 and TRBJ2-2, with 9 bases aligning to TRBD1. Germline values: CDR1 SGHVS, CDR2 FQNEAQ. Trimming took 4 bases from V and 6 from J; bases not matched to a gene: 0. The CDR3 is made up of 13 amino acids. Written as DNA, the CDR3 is TGTGCCAGCAGCTGGGACAGGGCCGGGGAGCTGTTTTTT. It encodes CASSWDRAGELFF.

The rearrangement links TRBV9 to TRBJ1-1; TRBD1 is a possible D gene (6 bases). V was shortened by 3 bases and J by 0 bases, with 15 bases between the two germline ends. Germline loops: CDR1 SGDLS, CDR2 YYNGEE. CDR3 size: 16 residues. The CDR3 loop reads CASSATQGLMNTEAFF. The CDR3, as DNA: TGTGCCAGCAGCGCTACACAGGGCCTCATGAACACTGAAGCTTTCTTT. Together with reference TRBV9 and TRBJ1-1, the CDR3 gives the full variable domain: DSGVTQTPKHLITATGQRVTLRCSPRSGDLSVYWYQQSLDQGLQFLIQYYNGEERAKGNILERFSAQQFPDLHSELNLSSLELGDSALYFCASSATQGLMNTEAFFGQGTRLTVV.

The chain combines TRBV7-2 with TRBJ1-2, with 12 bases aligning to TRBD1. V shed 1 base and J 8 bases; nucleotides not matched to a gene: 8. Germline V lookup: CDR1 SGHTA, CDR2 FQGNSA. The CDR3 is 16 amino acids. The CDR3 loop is CASSLVWDRGLGGYTF. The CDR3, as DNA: TGTGCCAGCAGCTTAGTGTGGGACAGGGGGCTGGGAGGCTACACCTTC.

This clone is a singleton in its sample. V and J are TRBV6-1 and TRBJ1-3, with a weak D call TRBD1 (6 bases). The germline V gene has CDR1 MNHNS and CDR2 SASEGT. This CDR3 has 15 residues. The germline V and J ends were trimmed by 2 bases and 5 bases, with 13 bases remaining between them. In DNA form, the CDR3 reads TGTGCCAGCAGTGAAATGACGACAGGACGAAACACCATATATTTT. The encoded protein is CASSEMTTGRNTIYF.

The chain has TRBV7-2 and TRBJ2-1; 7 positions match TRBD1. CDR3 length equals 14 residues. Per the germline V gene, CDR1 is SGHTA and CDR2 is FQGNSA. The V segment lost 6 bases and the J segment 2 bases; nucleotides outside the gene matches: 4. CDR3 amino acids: CASSSTGTYNEQFF. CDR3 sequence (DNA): TGTGCCAGCAGTTCGACAGGGACCTACAATGAGCAGTTCTTC.

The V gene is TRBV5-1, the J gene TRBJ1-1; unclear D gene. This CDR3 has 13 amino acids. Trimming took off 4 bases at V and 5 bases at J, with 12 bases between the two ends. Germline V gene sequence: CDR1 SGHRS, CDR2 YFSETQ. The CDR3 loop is CASSGVGGTEAFF. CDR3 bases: TGCGCCAGCAGCGGGGTGGGCGGGACTGAAGCTTTCTTT.

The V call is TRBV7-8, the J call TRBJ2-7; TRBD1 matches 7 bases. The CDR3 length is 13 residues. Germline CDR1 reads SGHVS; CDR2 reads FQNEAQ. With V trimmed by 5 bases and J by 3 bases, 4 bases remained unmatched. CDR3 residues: CASSETGYYEQYF. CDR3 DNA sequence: TGTGCCAGCAGCGAGACAGGGTACTACGAGCAGTACTTC.

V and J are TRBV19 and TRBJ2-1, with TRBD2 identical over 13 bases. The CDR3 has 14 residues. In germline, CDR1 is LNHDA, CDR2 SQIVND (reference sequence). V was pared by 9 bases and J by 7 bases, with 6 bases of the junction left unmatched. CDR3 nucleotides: TGTGCCAGCACTACTAGCGGGGGGGTAAATGAGCAGTTCTTC. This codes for CASTTSGGVNEQFF. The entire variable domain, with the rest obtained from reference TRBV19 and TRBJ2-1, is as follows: DGGITQSPKYLFRKEGQNVTLSCEQNLNHDAMYWYRQDPGQGLRLIYYSQIVNDFQKGDIAEGYSVSREKKESFPLTVTSAQKNPTAFYLCASTTSGGVNEQFFGPGTRLTVL.

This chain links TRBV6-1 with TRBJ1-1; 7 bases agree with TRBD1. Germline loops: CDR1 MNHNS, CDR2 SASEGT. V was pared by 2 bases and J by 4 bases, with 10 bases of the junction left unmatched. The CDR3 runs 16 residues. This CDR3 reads CASSEKGGRGGTEAFF. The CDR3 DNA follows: TGTGCCAGCAGTGAAAAAGGGGGCAGGGGGGGCACTGAAGCTTTCTTT.

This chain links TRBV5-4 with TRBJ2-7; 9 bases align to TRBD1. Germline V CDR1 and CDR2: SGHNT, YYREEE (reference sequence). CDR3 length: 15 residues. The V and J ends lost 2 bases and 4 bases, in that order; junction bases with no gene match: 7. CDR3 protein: CASSFAGTGRYEQYF. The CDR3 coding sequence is TGTGCCAGCAGCTTTGCCGGGACAGGGAGATACGAGCAGTACTTC.

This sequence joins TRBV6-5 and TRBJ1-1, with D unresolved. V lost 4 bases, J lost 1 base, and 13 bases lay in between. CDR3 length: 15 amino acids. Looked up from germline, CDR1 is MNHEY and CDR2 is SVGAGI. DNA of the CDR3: TGTGCCAGCAGTTTCCAGGACCGTTCGAACACTGAAGCTTTCTTT. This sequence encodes CASSFQDRSNTEAFF.

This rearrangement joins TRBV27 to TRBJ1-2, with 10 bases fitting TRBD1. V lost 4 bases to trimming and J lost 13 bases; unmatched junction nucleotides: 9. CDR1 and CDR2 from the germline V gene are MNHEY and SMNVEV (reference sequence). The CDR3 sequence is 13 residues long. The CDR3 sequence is CASSSIEGQGCTF. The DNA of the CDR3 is TGTGCCAGCAGTTCCATAGAGGGACAGGGGTGCACCTTC.

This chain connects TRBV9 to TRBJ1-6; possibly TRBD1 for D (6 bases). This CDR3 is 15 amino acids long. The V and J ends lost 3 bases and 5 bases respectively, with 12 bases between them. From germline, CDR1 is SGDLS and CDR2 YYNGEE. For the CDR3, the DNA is TGTGCCAGCAGCGAACAGGGACGCCATAATTCACCCCTCCACTTT. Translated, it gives CASSEQGRHNSPLHF.

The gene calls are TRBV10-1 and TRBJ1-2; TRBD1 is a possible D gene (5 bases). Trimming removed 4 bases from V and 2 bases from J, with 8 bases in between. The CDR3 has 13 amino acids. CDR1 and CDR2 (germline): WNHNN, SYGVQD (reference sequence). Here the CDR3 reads CASSGTPNYGYTF. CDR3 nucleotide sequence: TGCGCCAGCAGTGGGACACCCAACTATGGCTACACCTTC.

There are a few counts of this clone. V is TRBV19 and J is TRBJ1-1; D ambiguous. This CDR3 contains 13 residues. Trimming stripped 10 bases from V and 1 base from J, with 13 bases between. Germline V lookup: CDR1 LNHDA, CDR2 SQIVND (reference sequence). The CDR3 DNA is TGTGCCACCTCTTGGTCAGGGAACACTGAAGCTTTCTTT. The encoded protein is CATSWSGNTEAFF.

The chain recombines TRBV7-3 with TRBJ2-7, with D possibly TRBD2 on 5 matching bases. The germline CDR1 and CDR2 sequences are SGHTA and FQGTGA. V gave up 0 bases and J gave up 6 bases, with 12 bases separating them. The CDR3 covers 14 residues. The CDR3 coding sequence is TGTGCCAGCAGCTTAACAGGCCCCGGAGGCGAGCAGTACTTC. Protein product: CASSLTGPGGEQYF. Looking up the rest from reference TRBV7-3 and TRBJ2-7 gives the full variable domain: GAGVSQTPSNKVTEKGKYVELRCDPISGHTALYWYRQSLGQGPEFLIYFQGTGAADDSGLPNDRFFAVRPEGSVSTLKIQRTERGDSAVYLCASSLTGPGGEQYFGPGTRLTVT.

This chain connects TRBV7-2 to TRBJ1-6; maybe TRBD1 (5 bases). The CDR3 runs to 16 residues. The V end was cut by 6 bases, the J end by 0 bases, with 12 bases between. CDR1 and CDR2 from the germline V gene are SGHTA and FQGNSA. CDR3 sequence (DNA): TGTGCCAGCAGGACAGAAGTTAGCTCCTATAATTCACCCCTCCACTTT. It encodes CASRTEVSSYNSPLHF.

CDR3 DNA: TGTGCCAGCAGCGTAGCTGGAATAGCGGGGGGGCCAGGCCCCTACAATGAGCAGTTCTTC. This sequence encodes CASSVAGIAGGPGPYNEQFF. The rearrangement links TRBV9 to TRBJ2-1, with 11 bases matching TRBD2. CDR3 length: 20 amino acids. Germline values: CDR1 SGDLS, CDR2 YYNGEE. The V and J ends lost 0 bases and 2 bases, in that order; junction bases with no gene match: 13.

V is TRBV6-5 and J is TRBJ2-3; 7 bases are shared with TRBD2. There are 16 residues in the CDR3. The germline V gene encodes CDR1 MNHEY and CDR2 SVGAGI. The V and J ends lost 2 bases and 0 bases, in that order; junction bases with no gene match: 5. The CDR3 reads CASSYGSGASTDTQYF. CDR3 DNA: TGTGCCAGCAGTTACGGGAGCGGGGCTAGCACAGATACGCAGTATTTT.

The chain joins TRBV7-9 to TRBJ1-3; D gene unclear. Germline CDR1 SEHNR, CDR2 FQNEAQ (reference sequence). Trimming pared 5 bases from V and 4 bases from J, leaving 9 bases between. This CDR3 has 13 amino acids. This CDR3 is CASSVQDGNTIYF. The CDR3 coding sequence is TGTGCCAGCAGCGTTCAGGACGGAAACACCATATATTTT.

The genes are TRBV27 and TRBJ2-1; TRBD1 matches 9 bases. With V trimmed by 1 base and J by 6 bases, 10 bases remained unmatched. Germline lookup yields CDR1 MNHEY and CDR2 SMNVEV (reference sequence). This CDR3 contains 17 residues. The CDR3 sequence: CASSLFSGDRDFNEQFF. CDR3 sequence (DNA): TGTGCCAGCAGTTTATTCTCTGGGGACAGGGACTTCAATGAGCAGTTCTTC.

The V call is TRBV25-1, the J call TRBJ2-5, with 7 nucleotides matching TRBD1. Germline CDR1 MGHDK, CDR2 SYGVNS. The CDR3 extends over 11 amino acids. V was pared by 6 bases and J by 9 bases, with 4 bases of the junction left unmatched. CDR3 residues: CASRFQGAQYF. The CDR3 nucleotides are TGTGCCAGCAGATTCCAGGGGGCCCAGTACTTC.

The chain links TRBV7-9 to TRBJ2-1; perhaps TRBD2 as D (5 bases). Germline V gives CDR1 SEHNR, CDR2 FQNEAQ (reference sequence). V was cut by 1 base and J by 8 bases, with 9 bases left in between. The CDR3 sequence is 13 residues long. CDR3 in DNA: TGTGCCAGCAGCTTAGGGCTGGGAGATGAGCAGTTCTTC. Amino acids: CASSLGLGDEQFF. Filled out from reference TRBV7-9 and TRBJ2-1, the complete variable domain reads DTGVSQNPRHKITKRGQNVTFRCDPISEHNRLYWYRQTLGQGPEFLTYFQNEAQLEKSRLLSDRFSAERPKGSFSTLEIQRTEQGDSAMYLCASSLGLGDEQFFGPGTRLTVL.

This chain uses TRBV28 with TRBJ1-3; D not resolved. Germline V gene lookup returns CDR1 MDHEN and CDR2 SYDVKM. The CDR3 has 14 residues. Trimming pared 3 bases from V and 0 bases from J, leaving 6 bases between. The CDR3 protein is CASSFFSSGNTIYF. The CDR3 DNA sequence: TGTGCCAGCAGTTTCTTCTCCTCTGGAAACACCATATATTTT.

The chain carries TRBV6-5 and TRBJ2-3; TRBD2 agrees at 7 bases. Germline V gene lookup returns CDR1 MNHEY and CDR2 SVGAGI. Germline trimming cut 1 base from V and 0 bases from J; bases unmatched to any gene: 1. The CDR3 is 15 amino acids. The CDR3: CASSYYGGSTDTQYF. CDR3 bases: TGTGCCAGCAGTTACTACGGGGGGAGCACAGATACGCAGTATTTT.

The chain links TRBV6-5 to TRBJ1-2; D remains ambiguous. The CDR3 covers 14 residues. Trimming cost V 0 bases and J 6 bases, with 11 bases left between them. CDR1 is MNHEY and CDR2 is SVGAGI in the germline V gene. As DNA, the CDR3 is TGTGCCAGCAGTTACTCGGGAAGGATTGATGGCTACACCTTC. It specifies CASSYSGRIDGYTF.

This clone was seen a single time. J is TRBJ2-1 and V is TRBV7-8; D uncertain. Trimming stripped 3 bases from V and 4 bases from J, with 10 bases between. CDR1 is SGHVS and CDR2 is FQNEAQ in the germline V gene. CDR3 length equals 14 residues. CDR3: CASSFPALYNEQFF. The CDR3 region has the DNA TGTGCCAGCAGCTTTCCGGCCTTATACAATGAGCAGTTCTTC.

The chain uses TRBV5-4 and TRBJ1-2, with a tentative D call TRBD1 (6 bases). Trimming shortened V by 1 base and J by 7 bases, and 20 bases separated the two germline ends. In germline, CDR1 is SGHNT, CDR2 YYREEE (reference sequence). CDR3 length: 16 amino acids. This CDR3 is CASSLPGARHGPGYTF. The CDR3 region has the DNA TGTGCCAGCAGCTTGCCAGGGGCCCGCCACGGACCTGGCTACACCTTC.